Presented here are 5 T cell receptor beta chains from one specimen sequenced in a study of T cells after yellow fever vaccination. MiXCR, applied by TCRdb to the 5' RACE reads, yields one record per CDR3 protein. Of some 670,000 distinct CDR3 sequences listed, around 12% are singletons. The specimen comprised PBMCs, sampled on the day of the yellow fever booster vaccination. These TCRs come from a young man who received the YFV17D yellow fever vaccine.

The V gene is TRBV28, the J gene TRBJ1-4, with TRBD1 as a possible D gene (6 bases). Germline CDR1 reads MDHEN; CDR2 reads SYDVKM. The CDR3 contains 13 residues. Trimming took off 5 bases at V and 10 bases at J, with 14 bases between the two ends. CDR3 sequence reads: CASSPPRGGKLFF. The DNA for the CDR3 is TGTGCCAGCAGTCCCCCTAGGGGGGGAAAACTGTTTTTT.

In this sample, this clonotype turned up a few times. The chain couples TRBV6-2 or TRBV6-3 to TRBJ2-7; no reliable D call. CDR1 and CDR2 from the germline V gene are MNHEY and SVGEGT. The V and J ends lost 0 bases and 0 bases respectively, with 12 bases between them. This CDR3 contains 16 residues. The CDR3 nucleotides are TGTGCCAGCAGTTACTCGAGGCGCAGCCTCTCCTACGAGCAGTACTTC. Translated: CASSYSRRSLSYEQYF.

The sample holds a few counts of this clonotype. This chain joins TRBV7-9 and TRBJ2-1; 7 bases are shared with TRBD2. V gave up 5 bases and J gave up 3 bases; unmatched junction bases: 7. The V gene's germline CDR1 is SEHNR and CDR2 FQNEAQ (reference sequence). The CDR3 has 15 amino acids. CDR3 in DNA: TGTGCCAGCAGCCCTATCGGCGGGAGCTACAATGAGCAGTTCTTC. Protein sequence: CASSPIGGSYNEQFF.

This chain connects TRBV10-3 to TRBJ2-4, with D tentatively TRBD2 (5 bases). Germline loops: CDR1 ENHRY, CDR2 SYGVKD. This CDR3 has 12 amino acids. V lost 10 bases, J lost 7 bases, and 14 bases lay in between. The CDR3 reads CATRDSRNIQYF. DNA for the CDR3: TGTGCCACTCGGGATTCGAGGAACATTCAGTACTTC.

This clonotype has just a few counts. The rearrangement joins TRBV2 to TRBJ1-5; 10 nucleotides agree with TRBD1. CDR3 length equals 14 residues. V was clipped by 5 bases and J by 7 bases; unmatched bases: 5. Germline V gene lookup returns CDR1 SNHLY and CDR2 FYNNEI. CDR3: CASSPGQGVQPQHF. The CDR3 DNA reads TGTGCCAGCAGTCCTGGACAGGGGGTGCAGCCCCAGCATTTT.